In its sample, the clone carrying this T cell receptor (beta chain) was seen a few times. The antigen remains undetermined. Positive CCR7 selection of CD45RO-negative cells yielded the naive CD8 cells, and terminally differentiated effector memory CD45RA+ cells were excluded. This sample is part of a study of shared clonotypes between healthy human individuals. Study-level findings and limits: Non-shared clonotypes had lower generation probabilities than clonotypes shared by all four sorted-subset donors. Sharing across four donors was highest in naive CD4 (around 5%) and lowest in memory CD8 (roughly 0.4%).

Researchers ran the assay at a deep level. Per the original data handling: ImmunoSEQ output held junction-only sequences without quality scores, so filtering differed. Assay: immunoSEQ multiplex PCR; the TCRdb copy retains only in-frame clones and omits some. That table is the source of V, J and clone size, and D and trimming were worked out from the DNA. The data contain about 2.1 million clones, over 85% of them seen just once; the ten biggest clones take up less than 2%. This sequence originates from a man in his late teens or twenties in good health. Some clones in this sample may be carry-over from other donors' samples. The sample comprised naive CD8+ T cells from PBMCs.

The CDR3 bases are TGTGCCAGCAGTATCAGACAGGGTTTCCAGCCCCAGCATTTT. It codes for CASSIRQGFQPQHF. The chain combines TRBV28 with TRBJ1-5; 7 bases map to TRBD1. With 5 bases clipped from V and 7 bases from J, the junction kept 8 bases outside the gene matches. The CDR3 has 14 amino acids. Germline assignment: CDR1 MDHEN and CDR2 SYDVKM.